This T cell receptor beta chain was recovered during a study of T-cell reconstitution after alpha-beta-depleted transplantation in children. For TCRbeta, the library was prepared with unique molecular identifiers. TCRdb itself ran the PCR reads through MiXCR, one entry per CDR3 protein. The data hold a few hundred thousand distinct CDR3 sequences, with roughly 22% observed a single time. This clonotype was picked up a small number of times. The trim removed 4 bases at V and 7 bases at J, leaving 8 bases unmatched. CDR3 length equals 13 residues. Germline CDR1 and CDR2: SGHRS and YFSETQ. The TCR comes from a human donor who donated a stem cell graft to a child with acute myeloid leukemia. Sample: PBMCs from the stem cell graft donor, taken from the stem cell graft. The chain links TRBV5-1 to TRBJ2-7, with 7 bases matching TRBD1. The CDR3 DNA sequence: TGCGCCAGCAGCATAAACAGGGGTTGGGAGCAGTACTTC. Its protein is CASSINRGWEQYF.